Each of the 32 T cell receptor beta chains below was sequenced from the same sample in a study of blood T cell repertoires in COVID-19. Clones were sequenced by immunoSEQ multiplex PCR, and TCRdb holds only the in-frame ones, with some missing. The table lists 200,000 to 250,000 clones, approximately 81% of them singletons. Sequenced sample: peripheral blood. All receptors come from a man between 45 and 60 years old who had recovered from COVID-19.

The V gene is TRBV7-9, the J gene TRBJ2-7; D perhaps matches TRBD1 (5 bases). The ends were cut back, 8 bases at V and 6 bases at J, with 14 bases in the middle. Looked up from germline, CDR1 is SEHNR and CDR2 is FQNEAQ (reference sequence). The CDR3 has 12 amino acids. CDR3 residues: CASGSGFGEQYF. In DNA, the CDR3 is TGTGCCAGCGGGTCAGGGTTCGGCGAGCAGTACTTC.

This clone was seen only a few times. The gene calls are TRBV12-3 or TRBV12-4 and TRBJ1-5; 7 nucleotides match TRBD1. Losses at the gene ends were 6 bases for V and 6 bases for J; bases not matched to a gene: 5. The CDR3 runs 13 residues. The CDR3 here is CASSRQGPQPQHF. The CDR3 nucleotides read TGTGCCAGCAGCCGACAGGGTCCTCAGCCCCAGCATTTT.

This clone was observed once. The chain joins TRBV2 to TRBJ2-5, with TRBD2 identical over 8 bases. Germline values: CDR1 SNHLY, CDR2 FYNNEI. The CDR3 totals 13 residues. V trimming: 11 bases; J trimming: 2 bases; junction bases outside the gene matches: 7. In DNA form, the CDR3 reads TGTGCCCCAGGCCCTAGCGGGCAAGAGACCCAGTACTTC. Protein: CAPGPSGQETQYF.

The chain employs TRBV18 and TRBJ2-5; 8 nucleotides agree with TRBD2. Germline lookup yields CDR1 KGHSH and CDR2 LQKENI. With V trimmed by 5 bases and J by 1 base, 3 bases remained unmatched. CDR3 length: 14 amino acids. For the CDR3, the DNA is TGTGCCAGCTCAGCACTAGCGGTCCAAGAGACCCAGTACTTC. Residues: CASSALAVQETQYF.

In nucleotides, the CDR3 is TGTGCCAGCAGCCCTACAGGTTTATATGGCTACACCTTC. This gives the protein CASSPTGLYGYTF. This chain connects TRBV2 to TRBJ1-2; D is perhaps TRBD1 (5 bases). V lost 6 bases and J 5 bases, leaving 13 bases between the germline ends. Germline V gives CDR1 SNHLY, CDR2 FYNNEI. CDR3 length: 13 amino acids.

This chain uses TRBV7-2 with TRBJ2-1; 11 bases align to TRBD2. CDR3 length equals 13 residues. Trimming took 5 bases from V and 10 from J; bases not matched to a gene: 4. CDR1 and CDR2 (germline): SGHTA, FQGNSA. The CDR3 loop reads CASSPLAGGEQFF. The CDR3 DNA is TGTGCCAGCAGCCCCTTAGCGGGAGGGGAGCAGTTCTTC.

A few counts support this clone. The chain is built from TRBV2 and TRBJ1-5; TRBD1 agrees at 9 bases. This CDR3 is built from 16 residues. The V gene's germline CDR1 is SNHLY and CDR2 FYNNEI. The V segment lost 2 bases and the J segment 6 bases; nucleotides outside the gene matches: 8. CDR3 nucleotides: TGTGCCAGCAGTGAATACGGGGGACAGGGTCCTCAGCCCCAGCATTTT. It yields the protein CASSEYGGQGPQPQHF.

The DNA for the CDR3 is TGTGCCACCAGCAGAGGACTAAACAATGAGCAGTTCTTC. This encodes CATSRGLNNEQFF. V and J are TRBV15 and TRBJ2-1; possible D gene TRBD2, 5 bases. V shed 1 base and J shed 5 bases, with 6 bases lying between them. This CDR3 has 13 amino acids. Germline values: CDR1 LNHNV, CDR2 YYDKDF (reference sequence).

The V gene is TRBV2, the J gene TRBJ2-7, with D possibly being TRBD2 (6 bases). The CDR3 length is 14 residues. CDR1 is SNHLY, CDR2 FYNNEI, per germline. The V and J ends lost 4 bases and 1 base respectively, with 11 bases between them. CDR3: CASSALLASYEQYF. The CDR3 coding sequence is TGTGCCAGCAGTGCTTTACTAGCTTCCTACGAGCAGTACTTC.

The chain couples TRBV30 to TRBJ1-1; D unresolved. The length of the CDR3 is 15 residues. The germline V gene has CDR1 GTSNPN and CDR2 SVGIG (reference sequence). Trimming cost V 3 bases and J 1 base, with 15 bases left between them. The DNA of the CDR3 is TGTGCCTGGAGCCAACGGGGAGGGAGGAACACTGAAGCTTTCTTT. Translating gives CAWSQRGGRNTEAFF.

This clone occurred a few times. The J gene is TRBJ2-5, the V gene TRBV7-2; 10 nucleotides align to TRBD2. V shed 2 bases and J 5 bases; nucleotides not matched to a gene: 8. CDR3 size: 16 residues. Germline V gene data show CDR1 as SGHTA and CDR2 as FQGNSA. The CDR3 here is CASSLRTSGMGETQYF. As DNA, the CDR3 is TGTGCCAGCAGCTTACGAACTAGCGGGATGGGGGAGACCCAGTACTTC.

The chain recombines TRBV5-1 with TRBJ2-7, with TRBD2 matching 9 bases. V lost 5 bases, J lost 0 bases, and 3 bases stayed unmatched. The germline gives CDR1 SGHRS, CDR2 YFSETQ. This CDR3 contains 14 residues. CDR3 in amino acids: CASRFSGSSYEQYF. CDR3 DNA sequence: TGCGCCAGCAGGTTTAGCGGGAGCTCCTACGAGCAGTACTTC. Full variable domain (outside the CDR3, taken from reference TRBV5-1 and TRBJ2-7): KAGVTQTPRYLIKTRGQQVTLSCSPISGHRSVSWYQQTPGQGLQFLFEYFSETQRNKGNFPGRFSGRQFSNSRSEMNVSTLELGDSALYLCASRFSGSSYEQYFGPGTRLTVT.

This rearrangement joins TRBV6-5 to TRBJ1-2; 8 bases are a match to TRBD1. The CDR3 spans 15 residues. Germline lookup yields CDR1 MNHEY and CDR2 SVGAGI. The J segment lost 4 bases and the V segment lost 8 bases, leaving 12 bases of the junction unmatched. This CDR3 is CASHIDGTGGYGYTF. The CDR3 DNA is TGTGCCAGCCATATTGACGGGACAGGTGGCTATGGCTACACCTTC.

The chain joins TRBV28 to TRBJ1-3, with 7 bases fitting TRBD1. Germline lookup yields CDR1 MDHEN and CDR2 SYDVKM. The CDR3 spans 14 residues. V trimming: 3 bases; J trimming: 7 bases; junction bases outside the gene matches: 6. DNA for the CDR3: TGTGCCAGCAGTTTTGGCAGGGGGTACAACACCATATATTTT. This translates into CASSFGRGYNTIYF.

A remark on this clone: In the same sample, other DNA sequences code for this CDR3. V gene TRBV28 combines with J gene TRBJ1-5, with D uncertain. Trimming left V 3 bases short and J 4 bases short, with 7 bases between. This CDR3 spans 13 amino acids. The V gene's germline CDR1 is MDHEN and CDR2 SYDVKM. The CDR3 bases are TGTGCCAGCAGTTTCTTGAGTAATCAGCCCCAGCATTTT. Amino acid sequence: CASSFLSNQPQHF.

The chain recombines TRBV6-5 with TRBJ1-4; 8 bases fit TRBD1. The CDR3 consists of 13 residues. Germline-derived CDR1 and CDR2 are MNHEY and SVGAGI. Germline trimming cut 11 bases from V and 7 bases from J; bases unmatched to any gene: 9. The CDR3 DNA is TGTGCCGTCCCGGACAGGGATGGTGAAAAACTGTTTTTT. Protein product: CAVPDRDGEKLFF.

This clone has a handful of counts. The chain employs TRBV19 and TRBJ2-2; D is unclear. V dropped 2 bases and J dropped 4 bases, with 5 bases sitting between them. The germline V gene encodes CDR1 LNHDA and CDR2 SQIVND (reference sequence). CDR3 length: 13 amino acids. CDR3 residues: CASSITVTGELFF. CDR3 sequence (DNA): TGTGCCAGTAGTATAACGGTCACCGGGGAGCTGTTTTTT.

This sequence joins TRBV9 and TRBJ1-1, with D perhaps matching TRBD1 (5 bases). Deletions cut 3 bases from V and 1 base from J, with 7 bases between. In germline, CDR1 is SGDLS, CDR2 YYNGEE. CDR3 length equals 13 residues. CDR3 amino acids: CASSGDRNTEAFF. The CDR3 DNA reads TGTGCCAGCAGCGGAGACAGGAACACTGAAGCTTTCTTT.

V is TRBV5-8 and J is TRBJ2-5; perhaps TRBD2 as D (6 bases). From germline, CDR1 is SGHTS and CDR2 YDEGEE. The CDR3 totals 13 residues. Trimming pared 4 bases from V and 5 bases from J, leaving 12 bases between. As DNA, the CDR3 is TGTGCCAGCAGCGCTAAGGGGAGGGAGACCCAGTACTTC. This translates into CASSAKGRETQYF.

This clone appeared once. V and J are TRBV28 and TRBJ1-1, with D uncertain. CDR1 MDHEN and CDR2 SYDVKM come from the germline V gene. The CDR3 covers 14 residues. V dropped 6 bases and J dropped 6 bases, with 17 bases sitting between them. CDR3 protein: CASSLEYALPEAFF. The CDR3 DNA reads TGTGCCAGCAGCCTCGAGTACGCTCTGCCTGAAGCTTTCTTT. Based on the CDR3 plus reference TRBV28 and TRBJ1-1, the full variable domain is DVKVTQSSRYLVKRTGEKVFLECVQDMDHENMFWYRQDPGLGLRLIYFSYDVKMKEKGDIPEGYSVSREKKERFSLILESASTNQTSMYLCASSLEYALPEAFFGQGTRLTVV.

The chain has TRBV7-9 and TRBJ2-5; 10 nucleotides align to TRBD2. The CDR3 is 15 residues long. CDR1 is SEHNR, CDR2 FQNEAQ, per germline (reference sequence). Unmatched junction bases numbered 2, after V lost 3 bases and J lost 1 base. The CDR3 nucleotides read TGTGCCAGCAGCTTGAGGACTAGCGGCCAAGAGACCCAGTACTTC. This gives the protein CASSLRTSGQETQYF.

This chain uses TRBV7-8 with TRBJ2-2, with 8 bases identical to TRBD1. This CDR3 is 13 amino acids long. The ends lost 3 bases at V and 7 bases at J; junction bases unmatched: 1. The germline gives CDR1 SGHVS, CDR2 FQNEAQ. The CDR3: CASSLTGVGELFF. In DNA, the CDR3 is TGTGCCAGCAGCTTGACAGGGGTCGGGGAGCTGTTTTTT.

J is TRBJ2-1 and V is TRBV13; TRBD2 matches 10 bases. Germline V CDR1 and CDR2: PRHDT, FYEKMQ (reference sequence). The V segment lost 5 bases and the J segment 5 bases; nucleotides outside the gene matches: 9. CDR3 length equals 16 residues. CDR3 sequence reads: CASSPPSGRVNNEQFF. The CDR3 region has the DNA TGTGCCAGCAGCCCCCCGAGCGGGAGGGTCAACAATGAGCAGTTCTTC.

The rearrangement links TRBV27 to TRBJ2-1; 13 bases are a match to TRBD2. The CDR3 covers 15 residues. Germline V gene sequence: CDR1 MNHEY, CDR2 SMNVEV (reference sequence). J lost 6 bases, V lost 3 bases, and 2 bases had no gene match. This chain's CDR3 is CASSFGTSGINEQFF. The CDR3 DNA reads TGTGCCAGCAGTTTCGGGACTAGCGGGATCAATGAGCAGTTCTTC.

The genes are TRBV7-2 and TRBJ1-2, with D maybe TRBD1 (5 bases). The CDR3 covers 14 residues. V was trimmed by 1 base and J by 3 bases, leaving 9 bases between them. CDR1 and CDR2 from the germline V gene are SGHTA and FQGNSA. The CDR3 DNA is TGTGCCAGCAGCTTAGACAGGAGCTACTATGGCTACACCTTC. It is translated as CASSLDRSYYGYTF.

This chain links TRBV20-1 with TRBJ2-7, with TRBD1 as a possible D gene (5 bases). CDR3 length: 15 residues. V gave up 3 bases and J gave up 2 bases, with 17 bases separating them. Germline CDR1 and CDR2: DFQATT and SNEGSKA (reference sequence). CDR3 DNA: TGCAGTGCTAGTCCCATCCCCAGGGAACCCTACGAGCAGTACTTC. Its translation is CSASPIPREPYEQYF.

The rearrangement uses TRBV28 and TRBJ2-7, with 8 positions matching TRBD1. The germline gives CDR1 MDHEN, CDR2 SYDVKM. The CDR3 has 14 residues. The V segment lost 5 bases and the J segment 3 bases; nucleotides outside the gene matches: 6. CDR3 sequence reads: CASSRTGIIYEQYF. In DNA form, the CDR3 reads TGTGCCAGCAGTCGGACAGGGATAATCTACGAGCAGTACTTC. The full variable domain, in which reference TRBV28 and TRBJ2-7 provide the parts outside the CDR3, is DVKVTQSSRYLVKRTGEKVFLECVQDMDHENMFWYRQDPGLGLRLIYFSYDVKMKEKGDIPEGYSVSREKKERFSLILESASTNQTSMYLCASSRTGIIYEQYFGPGTRLTVT.

The chain has TRBV5-1 and TRBJ1-2; 9 bases are shared with TRBD1. This CDR3 has 15 amino acids. Trimming took 0 bases from V and 3 from J; bases not matched to a gene: 3. Germline V gives CDR1 SGHRS, CDR2 YFSETQ. For the CDR3, the DNA is TGCGCCAGCAGCTTGGCGACAGGGGGGTACTATGGCTACACCTTC. Translation: CASSLATGGYYGYTF.

The rearrangement uses TRBV5-4 and TRBJ2-3, with 10 bases matching TRBD1. This CDR3 is built from 14 residues. Per germline, CDR1 SGHNT and CDR2 YYREEE (reference sequence). V lost 3 bases, J lost 4 bases, and 2 bases stayed unmatched. CDR3 nucleotides: TGTGCCAGCAGCTCCGGGACAGGGGCAGATACGCAGTATTTT. This encodes CASSSGTGADTQYF.

Remarks on this clone: The same CDR3 arises from other DNA sequences in this sample as well. The chain links TRBV6-5 to TRBJ1-1; D is unresolved. This CDR3 has 13 amino acids. V lost 0 bases and J lost 5, with 7 bases in between. Per the germline V gene, CDR1 is MNHEY and CDR2 is SVGAGI. CDR3: CASSYSRGTEAFF. The CDR3 DNA reads TGTGCCAGCAGTTACTCGAGAGGTACTGAAGCTTTCTTT.

The chain joins TRBV28 to TRBJ2-5; 12 nucleotides align to TRBD2. CDR1 and CDR2 (germline): MDHEN, SYDVKM. The CDR3 consists of 14 residues. Germline trimming cut 3 bases from V and 5 bases from J; bases unmatched to any gene: 1. Here the CDR3 reads CASSFLAGGETQYF. For the CDR3, the DNA is TGTGCCAGCAGTTTCCTAGCGGGAGGGGAGACCCAGTACTTC.

This chain joins TRBV29-1 and TRBJ2-5; 10 nucleotides match TRBD2. Germline trimming cut 3 bases from V and 6 bases from J; bases unmatched to any gene: 10. This CDR3 is built from 15 residues. Germline CDR1 SQVTM, CDR2 ANQGSEA. The CDR3 bases are TGCAGCGTTGAGCGGACTAGCGGAGGCGGAAAGACCCAGTACTTC. It encodes CSVERTSGGGKTQYF.